The clone carrying this T cell receptor beta chain was counted between two and nine times. This sample was taken from a study of T-cell memory formation after mild COVID-19. MiXCR, run by TCRdb on the 5' RACE reads, gives a single entry per CDR3 protein. The sample holds hundreds of thousands of distinct CDR3 sequences, roughly 15% seen once. The V end was cut by 1 base, the J end by 4 bases, with 10 bases between. This CDR3 contains 14 residues. Per the germline V gene, CDR1 is SGHTA and CDR2 is FQGNSA. The TCR comes from a man aged 18 to 30 who had mild COVID-19 (a few samples of this study predate the infection). Cell type and time point are not known. The chain links TRBV7-2 to TRBJ1-2; possible D gene TRBD1, 5 bases. Input material: PBMCs or a T cell subset sorted from them (not recorded which). DNA for the CDR3: TGTGCCAGCAGCTTAGACCCAGGGTCCTATGGCTACACCTTC. It yields the protein CASSLDPGSYGYTF.